These 4 T cell receptor beta chains share one sample of origin, sequenced in a study of shared clonotypes between healthy human individuals. The data were produced by immunoSEQ multiplex PCR, yet TCRdb's version contains in-frame clones alone and is incomplete. The table has 550,000 to 800,000 clones, approximately 74% seen once. Sequencing was done on a sample of memory CD4+ T cells sorted from blood. Subset: CD45RA-negative fraction. The source of these receptors is a woman in her twenties or thirties in good health.

A remark on this clone: Other DNA sequences in the sample encode the same CDR3. The gene calls are TRBV7-2 and TRBJ1-2; D uncertain. Germline loops: CDR1 SGHTA, CDR2 FQGNSA. The germline V and J ends were trimmed by 0 bases and 8 bases, with 7 bases remaining between them. The CDR3 covers 12 residues. Here the CDR3 reads CASSLAGYGYTF. CDR3 coding DNA: TGTGCCAGCAGCTTAGCAGGGTACGGCTACACCTTC.

The chain has TRBV13 and TRBJ1-2; TRBD1 aligns across 7 bases. This CDR3 is built from 15 residues. Germline V CDR1 and CDR2: PRHDT, FYEKMQ (reference sequence). The V and J ends lost 1 base and 5 bases, in that order; junction bases with no gene match: 7. CDR3 region: CASSLVGRGEYGYTF. CDR3 in DNA: TGTGCCAGCAGCTTAGTCGGCAGGGGGGAATATGGCTACACCTTC.

This chain links TRBV6-6 with TRBJ1-2, with D perhaps TRBD1 (5 bases). With 2 bases removed from V and 5 bases from J, the gap between germline ends came to 12 bases. This CDR3 is 14 amino acids long. In germline, CDR1 is MNHNY, CDR2 SVGAGI (reference sequence). CDR3 region: CASSYGATVYGYTF. DNA of the CDR3: TGTGCCAGCAGTTACGGCGCGACAGTGTATGGCTACACCTTC.

This clone was seen once. The chain recombines TRBV7-3 with TRBJ2-3, with D uncertain. Per the germline V gene, CDR1 is SGHTA and CDR2 is FQGTGA. The V end was cut by 1 base, the J end by 0 bases, with 8 bases between. The CDR3 covers 15 residues. CDR3: CASSLMPYSTDTQYF. The CDR3 DNA is TGTGCCAGCAGCTTAATGCCCTATAGCACAGATACGCAGTATTTT.